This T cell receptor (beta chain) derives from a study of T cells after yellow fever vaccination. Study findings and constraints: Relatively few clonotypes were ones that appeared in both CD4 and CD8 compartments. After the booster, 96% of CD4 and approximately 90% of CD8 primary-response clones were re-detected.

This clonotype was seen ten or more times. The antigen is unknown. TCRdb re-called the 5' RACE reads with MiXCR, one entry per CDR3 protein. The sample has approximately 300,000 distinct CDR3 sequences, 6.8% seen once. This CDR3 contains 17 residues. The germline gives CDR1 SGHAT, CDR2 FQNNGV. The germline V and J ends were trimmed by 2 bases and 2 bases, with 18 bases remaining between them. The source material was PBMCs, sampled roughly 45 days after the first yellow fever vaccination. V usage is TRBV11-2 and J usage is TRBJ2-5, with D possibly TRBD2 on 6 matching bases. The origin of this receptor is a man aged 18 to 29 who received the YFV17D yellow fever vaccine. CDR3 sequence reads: CASSLYFSAGFQETQYF. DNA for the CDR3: TGTGCCAGCAGCTTATATTTTAGCGCGGGGTTTCAAGAGACCCAGTACTTC.